This T cell receptor (beta chain) was recovered during a study of monozygotic twins with inflammatory bowel disease. Study-wide points: A single strong IBD-associated signal or clonotype was not supported by the findings. IBD-affected twins scored below their healthy co-twins in TCRbeta diversity (inverse Simpson).

TCRdb re-called the 5' RACE reads; one entry per CDR3 protein, DNA not given. The sample table includes about 380,000 distinct CDR3 sequences. Details on this clonotype: As yet, its antigen is unknown.

The specimen was blood. The receptor was derived from a human donor with ulcerative colitis or Crohn's disease, or a healthy co-twin of an affected twin (not recorded which).

CDR3 loop: CASSQPGGLTDTQYF. This chain joins TRBV3-1 and TRBJ2-3; TCRdb's D gene call, TRBD1, goes unchecked for lack of DNA. The CDR3 loop spans 15 amino acids. Germline V lookup: CDR1 LGHDT, CDR2 YNNKEL (reference sequence).